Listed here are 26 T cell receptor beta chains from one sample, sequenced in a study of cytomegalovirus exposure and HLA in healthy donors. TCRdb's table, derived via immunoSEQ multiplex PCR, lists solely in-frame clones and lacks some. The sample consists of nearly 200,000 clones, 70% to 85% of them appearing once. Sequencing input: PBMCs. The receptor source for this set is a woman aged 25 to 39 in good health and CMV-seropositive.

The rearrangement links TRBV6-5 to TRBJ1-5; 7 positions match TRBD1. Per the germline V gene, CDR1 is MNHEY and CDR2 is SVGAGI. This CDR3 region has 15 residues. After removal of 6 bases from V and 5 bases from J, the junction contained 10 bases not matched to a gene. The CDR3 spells CASRKNRQGDQPQHF. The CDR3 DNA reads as TGTGCCAGCAGAAAAAATCGACAGGGAGATCAGCCCCAGCATTTT.

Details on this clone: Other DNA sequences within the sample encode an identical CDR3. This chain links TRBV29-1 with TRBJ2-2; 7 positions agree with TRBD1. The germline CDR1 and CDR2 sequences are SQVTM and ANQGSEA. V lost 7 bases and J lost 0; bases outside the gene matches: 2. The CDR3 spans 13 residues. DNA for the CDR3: TGCAGCGGAGGGACAGCGAACACCGGGGAGCTGTTTTTT. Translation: CSGGTANTGELFF.

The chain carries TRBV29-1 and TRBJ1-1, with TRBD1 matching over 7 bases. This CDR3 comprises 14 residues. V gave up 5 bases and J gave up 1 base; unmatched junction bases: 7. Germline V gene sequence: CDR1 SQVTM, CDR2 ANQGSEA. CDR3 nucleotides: TGCAGCGTTTTGGGGGACAGATGGAACACTGAAGCTTTCTTT. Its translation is CSVLGDRWNTEAFF.

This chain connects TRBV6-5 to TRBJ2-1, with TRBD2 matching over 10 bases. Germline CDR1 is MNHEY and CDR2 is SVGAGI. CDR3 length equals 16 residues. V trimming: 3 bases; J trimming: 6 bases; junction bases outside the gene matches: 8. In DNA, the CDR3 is TGTGCCAGCAGTTATTCGGCTAGCGGGAGAATCAATGAGCAGTTCTTC. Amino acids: CASSYSASGRINEQFF.

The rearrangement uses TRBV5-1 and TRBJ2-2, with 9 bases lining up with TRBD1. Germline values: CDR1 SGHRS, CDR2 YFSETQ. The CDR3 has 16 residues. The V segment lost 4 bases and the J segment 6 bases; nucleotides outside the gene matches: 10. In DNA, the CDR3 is TGCGCCAGCAGCGCAACAGGGGGCATGGGGGCCGGGGAGCTGTTTTTT. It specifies CASSATGGMGAGELFF.

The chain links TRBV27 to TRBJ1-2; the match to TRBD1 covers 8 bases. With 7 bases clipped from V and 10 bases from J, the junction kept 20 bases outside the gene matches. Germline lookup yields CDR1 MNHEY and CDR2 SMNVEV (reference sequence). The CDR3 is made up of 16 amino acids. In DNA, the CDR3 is TGTGCCAGCACTTTTCGCTGGAATGTCGGACAGGGAGACTACACCTTC. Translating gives CASTFRWNVGQGDYTF.

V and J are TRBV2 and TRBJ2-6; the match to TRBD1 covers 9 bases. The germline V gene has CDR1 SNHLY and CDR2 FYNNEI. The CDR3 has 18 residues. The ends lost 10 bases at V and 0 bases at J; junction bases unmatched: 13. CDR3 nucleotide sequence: TGTGCCACCAAGGCCCGGGACAGGGAAAGCTCTGGGGCCAACGTCCTGACTTTC. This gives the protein CATKARDRESSGANVLTF.

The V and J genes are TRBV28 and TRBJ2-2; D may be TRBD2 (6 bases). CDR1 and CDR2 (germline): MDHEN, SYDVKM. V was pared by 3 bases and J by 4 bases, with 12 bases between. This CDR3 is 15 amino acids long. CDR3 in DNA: TGTGCCAGCAGTTTTCGGCAGGGAGGCACCGGGGAGCTGTTTTTT. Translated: CASSFRQGGTGELFF.

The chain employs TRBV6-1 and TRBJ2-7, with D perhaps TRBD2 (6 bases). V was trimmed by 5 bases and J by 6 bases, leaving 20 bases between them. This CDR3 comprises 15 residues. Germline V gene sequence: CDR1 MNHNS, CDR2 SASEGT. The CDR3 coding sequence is TGTGCCAGCAGTACTAGTGGACGGGAGCGGGTCGAGCAGTACTTC. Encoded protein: CASSTSGRERVEQYF.

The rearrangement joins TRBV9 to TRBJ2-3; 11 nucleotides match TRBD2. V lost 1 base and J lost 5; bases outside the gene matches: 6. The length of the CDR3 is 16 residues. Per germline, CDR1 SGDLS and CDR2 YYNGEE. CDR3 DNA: TGTGCCAGCAGCGTACTGACTAGCGGGAAGGTAGATACGCAGTATTTT. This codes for CASSVLTSGKVDTQYF.

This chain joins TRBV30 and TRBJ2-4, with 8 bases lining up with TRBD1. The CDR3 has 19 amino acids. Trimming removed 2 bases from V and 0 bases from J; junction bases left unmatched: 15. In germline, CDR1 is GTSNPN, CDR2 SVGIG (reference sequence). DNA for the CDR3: TGTGCCTGGAGTCCCAAGATAAGCTGGGGACAGGTAGCCAAAAACATTCAGTACTTC. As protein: CAWSPKISWGQVAKNIQYF.

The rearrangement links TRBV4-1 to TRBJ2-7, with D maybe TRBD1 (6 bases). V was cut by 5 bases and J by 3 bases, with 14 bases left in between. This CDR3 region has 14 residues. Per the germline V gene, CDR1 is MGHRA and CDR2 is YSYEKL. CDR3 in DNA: TGCGCCAGCAGCACTGGACAGTTAGGCTACGAGCAGTACTTC. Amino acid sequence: CASSTGQLGYEQYF.

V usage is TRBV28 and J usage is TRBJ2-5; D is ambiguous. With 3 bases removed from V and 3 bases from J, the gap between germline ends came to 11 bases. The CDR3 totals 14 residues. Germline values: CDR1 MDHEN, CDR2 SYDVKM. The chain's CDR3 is CASSFTVTEETQYF. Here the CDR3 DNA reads TGTGCCAGCAGTTTCACAGTTACCGAAGAGACCCAGTACTTC.

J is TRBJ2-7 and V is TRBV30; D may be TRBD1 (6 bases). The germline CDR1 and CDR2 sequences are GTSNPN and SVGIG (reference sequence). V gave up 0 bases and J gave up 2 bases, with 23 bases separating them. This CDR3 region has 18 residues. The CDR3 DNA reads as TGTGCCTGGAGTGTCTTTACGGGACAAGAAACGGGCCCCTACGAGCAGTACTTC. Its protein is CAWSVFTGQETGPYEQYF.

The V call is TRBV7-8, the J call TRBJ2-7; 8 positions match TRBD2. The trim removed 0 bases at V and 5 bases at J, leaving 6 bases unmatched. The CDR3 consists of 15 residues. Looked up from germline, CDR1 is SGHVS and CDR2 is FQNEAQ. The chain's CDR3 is CASSLAQREYDEQYF. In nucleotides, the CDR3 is TGTGCCAGCAGCTTAGCGCAGCGGGAGTACGACGAGCAGTACTTC.

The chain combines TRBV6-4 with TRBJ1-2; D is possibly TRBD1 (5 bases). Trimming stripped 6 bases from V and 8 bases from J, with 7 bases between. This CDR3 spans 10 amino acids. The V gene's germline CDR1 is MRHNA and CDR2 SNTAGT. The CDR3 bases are TGTGCCAGCAGACAGGAGGGCTACACCTTC. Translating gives CASRQEGYTF.

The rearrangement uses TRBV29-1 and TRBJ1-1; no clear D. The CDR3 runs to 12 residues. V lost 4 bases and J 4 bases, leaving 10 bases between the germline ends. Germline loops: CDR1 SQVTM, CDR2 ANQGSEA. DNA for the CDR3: TGCAGCGTTGGAAAACAAGTCACTGAAGCTTTCTTT. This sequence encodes CSVGKQVTEAFF.

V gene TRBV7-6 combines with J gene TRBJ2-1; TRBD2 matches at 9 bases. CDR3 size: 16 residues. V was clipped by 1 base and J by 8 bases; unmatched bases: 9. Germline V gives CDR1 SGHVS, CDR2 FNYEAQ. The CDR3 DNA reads TGTGCCAGCAGCTTAGTTCTCAGCGGGAGGATCGATGAGCAGTTCTTC. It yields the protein CASSLVLSGRIDEQFF.

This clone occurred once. CDR3 residues: CSVAFVGQAGGYTF. CDR3 DNA sequence: TGCAGCGTTGCCTTTGTAGGACAGGCGGGTGGCTACACCTTC. V usage is TRBV29-1 and J usage is TRBJ1-2; TRBD1 aligns across 7 bases. Per germline, CDR1 SQVTM and CDR2 ANQGSEA. V shed 4 bases, J shed 7 bases, and the junction held 12 bases outside the gene matches. This CDR3 is built from 14 residues.

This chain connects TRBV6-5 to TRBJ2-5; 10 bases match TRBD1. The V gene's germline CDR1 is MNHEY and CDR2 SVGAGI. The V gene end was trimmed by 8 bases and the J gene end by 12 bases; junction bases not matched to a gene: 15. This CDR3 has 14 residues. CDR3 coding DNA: TGTGCCAGCCAAACCGGGACAGGGGACTACCAAGAGTACTTC. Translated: CASQTGTGDYQEYF.

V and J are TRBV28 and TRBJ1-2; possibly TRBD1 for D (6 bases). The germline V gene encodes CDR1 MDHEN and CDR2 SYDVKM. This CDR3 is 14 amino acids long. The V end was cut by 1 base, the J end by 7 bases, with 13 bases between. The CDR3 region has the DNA TGTGCCAGCAGTTTATATGGGGAAGGGGGTGGCTACACCTTC. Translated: CASSLYGEGGGYTF.

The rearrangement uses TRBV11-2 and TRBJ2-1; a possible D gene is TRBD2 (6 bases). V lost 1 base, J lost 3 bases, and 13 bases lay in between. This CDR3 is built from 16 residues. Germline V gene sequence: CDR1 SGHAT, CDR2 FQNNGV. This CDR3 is CASSLGGGGIYNEQFF. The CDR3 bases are TGTGCCAGCAGCTTAGGGGGCGGAGGGATCTACAATGAGCAGTTCTTC.

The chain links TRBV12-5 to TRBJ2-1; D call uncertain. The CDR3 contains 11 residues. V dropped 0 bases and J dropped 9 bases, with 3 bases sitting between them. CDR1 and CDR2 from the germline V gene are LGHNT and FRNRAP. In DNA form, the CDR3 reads TGTGCTAGTGGTTTGGTCCTTGAGCAGTTCTTC. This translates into CASGLVLEQFF.

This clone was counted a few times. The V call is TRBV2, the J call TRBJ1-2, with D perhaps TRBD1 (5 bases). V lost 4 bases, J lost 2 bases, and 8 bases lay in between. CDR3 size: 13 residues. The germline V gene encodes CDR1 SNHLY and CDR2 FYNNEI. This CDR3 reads CASSVEGNYGYTF. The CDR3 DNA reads TGTGCCAGCAGTGTGGAGGGGAACTATGGCTACACCTTC.

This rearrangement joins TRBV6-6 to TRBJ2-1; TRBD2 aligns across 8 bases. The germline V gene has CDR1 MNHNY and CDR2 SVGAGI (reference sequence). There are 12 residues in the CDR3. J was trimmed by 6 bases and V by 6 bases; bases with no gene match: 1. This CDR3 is CASSTSGNEQFF. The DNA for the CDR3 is TGTGCCAGCAGCACTAGCGGCAATGAGCAGTTCTTC.

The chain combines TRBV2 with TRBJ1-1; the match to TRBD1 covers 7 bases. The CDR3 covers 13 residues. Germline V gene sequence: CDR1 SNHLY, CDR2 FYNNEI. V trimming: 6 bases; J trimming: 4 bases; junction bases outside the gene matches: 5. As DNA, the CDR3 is TGTGCCAGCAGGACGACAGGGATCACTGAAGCTTTCTTT. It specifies CASRTTGITEAFF.